These T cell receptor beta chains were read from a single sample in a study of OX40 agonist ivuxolimab in advanced cancers. Method: immunoSEQ multiplex PCR; TCRdb's copy keeps in-frame clones and lacks some. The sample lists about 35,000 clones, about 80% occurring once. The specimen comprised CD4+ or CD8+ T cells sorted from blood, sampled in a trial of the OX40 agonist ivuxolimab. These receptors originate from an adult with an advanced solid tumor such as melanoma, head and neck, liver or kidney cancer. Both conserved end residues are trimmed from each CDR3. Fields, in order: V gene, J gene, CDR3 protein.

V gene: TRBV9
J gene: TRBJ1-2
CDR3 protein: ASSVDGQYGYT

V gene: TRBV6-1
J gene: TRBJ1-5
CDR3 protein: ASSETVNQPQH

V gene: TRBV7-2
J gene: TRBJ1-3
CDR3 protein: ASYDGFPNTIY

V gene: TRBV30
J gene: TRBJ1-6
CDR3 protein: AWSTYNSPLH

V gene: TRBV9
J gene: TRBJ1-4
CDR3 protein: ASSVAGGRENEKLS

V gene: TRBV7-3
J gene: TRBJ2-3
CDR3 protein: ASGDSSGGAQY

V gene: TRBV30
J gene: TRBJ1-1
CDR3 protein: AWSEGAVREAF

V gene: TRBV5-1
J gene: TRBJ1-4
CDR3 protein: ASSLTGLSNEKLF

V gene: TRBV6-1
J gene: TRBJ1-1
CDR3 protein: ASKTGPNTEAF

V gene: TRBV9
J gene: TRBJ2-3
CDR3 protein: ASSVEDTSGAQLDTQY

V gene: TRBV27
J gene: TRBJ2-6
CDR3 protein: ASSFLGTAGANVLT

V gene: TRBV13
J gene: TRBJ1-6
CDR3 protein: ASSSHDSSYNSPLH

V gene: TRBV11-1
J gene: TRBJ2-5
CDR3 protein: ASSLIRETQY

V gene: TRBV5-4
J gene: TRBJ2-5
CDR3 protein: ASSLVLGQGGETQY

V gene: TRBV6-1
J gene: TRBJ1-4
CDR3 protein: ASTKNGVEKLF

V gene: TRBV11-2
J gene: TRBJ1-1
CDR3 protein: ASSLVQGGRAF

V gene: TRBV9
J gene: TRBJ2-5
CDR3 protein: ASSVTVGETQY

V gene: TRBV7-9
J gene: TRBJ2-3
CDR3 protein: ASSPGDLITDTQY

V gene: TRBV5-1
J gene: TRBJ1-4
CDR3 protein: ASKVRVGEKLF

V gene: TRBV7-9
J gene: TRBJ2-3
CDR3 protein: ASSSSAGSGGLRDTQY

V gene: TRBV5-1
J gene: TRBJ2-6
CDR3 protein: ASSVGRGGSGANVLT

V gene: TRBV6-5
J gene: TRBJ2-3
CDR3 protein: ASSWGGAKDTQY

V gene: TRBV7-9
J gene: TRBJ2-1
CDR3 protein: ASTRNGLGNEQF

V gene: TRBV29-1
J gene: TRBJ1-1
CDR3 protein: SVRRQGRAF

V gene: TRBV6-1
J gene: TRBJ2-5
CDR3 protein: ASSEERGASEETQY

V gene: TRBV10-3
J gene: TRBJ1-5
CDR3 protein: AISYDRDQPQH

V gene: TRBV2
J gene: TRBJ1-2
CDR3 protein: ASSESRLSGYT

V gene: TRBV11-3
J gene: TRBJ1-2
CDR3 protein: ASSLIQGLYGYT